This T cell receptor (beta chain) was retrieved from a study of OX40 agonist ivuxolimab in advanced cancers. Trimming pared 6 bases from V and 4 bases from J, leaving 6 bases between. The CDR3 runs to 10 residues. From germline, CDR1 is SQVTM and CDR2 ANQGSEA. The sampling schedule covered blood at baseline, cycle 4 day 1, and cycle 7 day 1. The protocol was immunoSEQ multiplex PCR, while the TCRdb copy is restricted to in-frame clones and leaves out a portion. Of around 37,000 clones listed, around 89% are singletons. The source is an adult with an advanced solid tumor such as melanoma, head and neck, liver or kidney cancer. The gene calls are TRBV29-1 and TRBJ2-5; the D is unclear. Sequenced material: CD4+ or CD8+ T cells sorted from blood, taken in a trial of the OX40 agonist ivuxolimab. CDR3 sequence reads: CSVVRETQYF. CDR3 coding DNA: TGCAGCGTGGTGCGAGAGACCCAGTACTTC.